This T cell receptor (beta chain) was recorded in a study of blood T cell repertoires in COVID-19. Study background: Some COVID-19 samples were acute and others convalescent; all came from the United States, Italy and Spain. PBMCs, B-cell-depleted T cells, or T cells provided the cDNA or gDNA that made up the material.

In the original processing: Counts of nucleated cells, estimated from reference gene primer amplification, were obtained. The repertoire was sequenced with immunoSEQ multiplex PCR; TCRdb's copy has only in-frame clones and lacks some. V and J calls and clone size follow that table, whereas D and trimming were derived from the DNA. The sample yields around 97,000 clones, over 75% seen once. This CDR3 is built from 13 residues. J lost 7 bases, V lost 0 bases, and 1 base had no gene match. From germline, CDR1 is SGHRS and CDR2 YFSETQ. The chain has TRBV5-1 and TRBJ2-1, with 7 bases that match TRBD1. This receptor was taken from a human donor in a cohort sampled during active COVID-19. The sequenced sample consisted of peripheral blood. CDR3 nucleotide sequence: TGCGCCAGCAGCTTGGACAGGGGTAATGAGCAGTTCTTC. Translation: CASSLDRGNEQFF.